Listed below are T cell receptor beta chains from one sample, sequenced in a study of early T cells in non-severe SARS-CoV-2 infection. TCRdb used MiXCR to reprocess the 5' RACE reads, holding one entry per CDR3 protein. The table lists around 50,000 distinct CDR3 sequences, 6.5% to 9.5% of them singletons. The sample comprised whole blood. The source is an adult who was a healthcare worker with PCR-confirmed SARS-CoV-2 infection or an uninfected control (not recorded which). The CDR3 runs from the conserved cysteine through the conserved F or W. Fields, in order: CDR3 length, D gene, V gene, clone size, J gene, CDR3 protein, CDR3 DNA. D genes are given only for firm matches. The size entry is marked missing in some rows and otherwise reads once, few, many or a size class.

CDR3 length: 16
D gene: NA
V gene: TRBV7-9
clone size: NA
J gene: TRBJ2-3
CDR3 protein: CASSLSFLGGTDTQYF
CDR3 DNA: TGTGCCAGCAGCTTAAGTTTTCTCGGGGGCACAGATACGCAGTATTTT

CDR3 length: 12
D gene: NA
V gene: TRBV10-3
clone size: many
J gene: TRBJ1-1
CDR3 protein: CAISETQAEAFF
CDR3 DNA: TGTGCCATCAGTGAAACCCAGGCTGAAGCTTTCTTT

CDR3 length: 13
D gene: NA
V gene: TRBV20-1
clone size: many
J gene: TRBJ1-1
CDR3 protein: CSAHPSGAPEAFF
CDR3 DNA: TGCAGTGCCCACCCCTCGGGGGCCCCTGAAGCTTTCTTT

CDR3 length: 11
D gene: NA
V gene: TRBV28
clone size: NA
J gene: TRBJ2-3
CDR3 protein: CASSTPGTRYF
CDR3 DNA: TGTGCCAGCAGTACCCCCGGCACGAGGTATTTT

CDR3 length: 13
D gene: NA
V gene: TRBV10-1
clone size: many
J gene: TRBJ2-2
CDR3 protein: CASSEQVTGELFF
CDR3 DNA: TGCGCCAGCAGTGAACAAGTCACCGGGGAGCTGTTTTTT

CDR3 length: 14
D gene: TRBD1
V gene: TRBV20-1
clone size: many
J gene: TRBJ1-5
CDR3 protein: CSALGTGGHQPQHF
CDR3 DNA: TGCAGTGCTCTGGGGACAGGGGGCCATCAGCCCCAGCATTTT

CDR3 length: 11
D gene: NA
V gene: TRBV13
clone size: many
J gene: TRBJ1-1
CDR3 protein: CASRGEGSAFF
CDR3 DNA: TGTGCCAGCAGGGGGGAGGGATCAGCTTTCTTT

CDR3 length: 15
D gene: TRBD1
V gene: TRBV12-3/TRBV12-4
clone size: few
J gene: TRBJ1-6
CDR3 protein: CASRWGQLENSPLHF
CDR3 DNA: TGTGCCAGCAGATGGGGACAGTTAGAGAATTCACCCCTCCACTTT

CDR3 length: 15
D gene: NA
V gene: TRBV15
clone size: many
J gene: TRBJ2-1
CDR3 protein: CATSRATYSYNEQFF
CDR3 DNA: TGTGCCACCAGCAGAGCTACTTACTCCTACAATGAGCAGTTCTTC

CDR3 length: 16
D gene: NA
V gene: TRBV4-1
clone size: many
J gene: TRBJ1-2
CDR3 protein: CASSQEGVAGNYGYTF
CDR3 DNA: TGCGCCAGCAGCCAAGAAGGGGTTGCAGGGAACTATGGCTACACCTTC

CDR3 length: 14
D gene: NA
V gene: TRBV3-1
clone size: NA
J gene: TRBJ2-2
CDR3 protein: CAARRGGYTGELFF
CDR3 DNA: TGTGCCGCCCGAAGGGGGGGCTACACCGGGGAGCTGTTTTTT